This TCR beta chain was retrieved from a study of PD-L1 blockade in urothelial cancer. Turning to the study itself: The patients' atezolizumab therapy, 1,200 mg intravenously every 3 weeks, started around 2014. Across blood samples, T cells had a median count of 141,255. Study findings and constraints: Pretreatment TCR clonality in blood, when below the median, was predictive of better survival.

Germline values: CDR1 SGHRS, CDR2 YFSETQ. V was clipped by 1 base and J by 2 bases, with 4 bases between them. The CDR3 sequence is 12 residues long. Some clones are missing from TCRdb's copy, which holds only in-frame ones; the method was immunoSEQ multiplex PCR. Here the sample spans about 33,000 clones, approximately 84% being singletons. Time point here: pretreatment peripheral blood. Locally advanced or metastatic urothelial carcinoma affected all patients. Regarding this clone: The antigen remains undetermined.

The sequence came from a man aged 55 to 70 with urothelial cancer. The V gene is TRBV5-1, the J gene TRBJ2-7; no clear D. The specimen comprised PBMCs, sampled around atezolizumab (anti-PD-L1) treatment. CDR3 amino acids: CASSLPAYEQYF. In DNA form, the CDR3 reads TGCGCCAGCAGCTTGCCAGCCTACGAGCAGTACTTC.